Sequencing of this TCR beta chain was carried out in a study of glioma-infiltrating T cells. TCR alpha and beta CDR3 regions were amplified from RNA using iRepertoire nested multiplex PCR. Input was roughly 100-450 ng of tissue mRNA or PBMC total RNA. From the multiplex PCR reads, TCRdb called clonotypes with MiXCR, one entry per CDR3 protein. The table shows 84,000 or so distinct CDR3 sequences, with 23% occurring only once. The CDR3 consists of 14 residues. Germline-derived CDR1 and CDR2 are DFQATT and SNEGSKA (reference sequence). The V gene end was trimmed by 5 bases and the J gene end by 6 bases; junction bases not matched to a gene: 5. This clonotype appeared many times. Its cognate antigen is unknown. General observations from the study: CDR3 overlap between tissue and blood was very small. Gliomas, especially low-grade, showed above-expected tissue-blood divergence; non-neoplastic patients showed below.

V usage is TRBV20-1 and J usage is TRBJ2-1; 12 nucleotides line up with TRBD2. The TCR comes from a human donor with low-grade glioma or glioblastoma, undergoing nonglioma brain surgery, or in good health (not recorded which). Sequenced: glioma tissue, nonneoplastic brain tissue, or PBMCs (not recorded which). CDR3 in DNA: TGCAGTGCTCCGACTAGCGGGAGCAGCAATGAGCAGTTCTTC. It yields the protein CSAPTSGSSNEQFF.